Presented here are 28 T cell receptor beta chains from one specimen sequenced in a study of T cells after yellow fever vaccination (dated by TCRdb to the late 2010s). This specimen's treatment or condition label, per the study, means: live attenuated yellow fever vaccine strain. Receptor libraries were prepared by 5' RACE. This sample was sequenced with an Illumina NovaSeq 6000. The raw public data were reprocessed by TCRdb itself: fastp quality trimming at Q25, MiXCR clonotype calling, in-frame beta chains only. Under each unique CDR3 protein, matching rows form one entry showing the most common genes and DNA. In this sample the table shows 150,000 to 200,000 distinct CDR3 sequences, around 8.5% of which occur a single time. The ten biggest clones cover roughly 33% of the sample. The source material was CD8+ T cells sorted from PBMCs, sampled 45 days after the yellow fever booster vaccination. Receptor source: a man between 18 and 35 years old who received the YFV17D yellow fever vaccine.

The CDR3 protein is CATSDWDNPNTGELFF. CDR3 coding DNA: TGTGCCACCAGTGATTGGGACAACCCGAACACCGGGGAGCTGTTTTTT. The chain combines TRBV24-1 with TRBJ2-2, with a tentative D call TRBD1 (6 bases). Germline V gene sequence: CDR1 KGHDR, CDR2 SFDVKD. This CDR3 is 16 amino acids long. Trimming removed 2 bases at V and 0 bases at J, with 9 bases between.

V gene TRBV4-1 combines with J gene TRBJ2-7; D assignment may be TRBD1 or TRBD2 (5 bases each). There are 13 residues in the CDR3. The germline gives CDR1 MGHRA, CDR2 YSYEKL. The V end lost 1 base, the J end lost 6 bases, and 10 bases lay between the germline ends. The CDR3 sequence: CASSQGKGSEQYF. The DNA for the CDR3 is TGCGCCAGCAGCCAAGGGAAGGGGAGCGAGCAGTACTTC.

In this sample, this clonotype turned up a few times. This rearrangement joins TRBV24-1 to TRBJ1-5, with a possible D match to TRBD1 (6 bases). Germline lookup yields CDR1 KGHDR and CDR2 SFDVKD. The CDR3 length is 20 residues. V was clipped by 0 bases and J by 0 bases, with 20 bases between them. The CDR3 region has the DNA TGTGCCACCAGTGATTTGCGGGGCACCCCGAGGGGGTATAGCAATCAGCCCCAGCATTTT. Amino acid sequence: CATSDLRGTPRGYSNQPQHF.

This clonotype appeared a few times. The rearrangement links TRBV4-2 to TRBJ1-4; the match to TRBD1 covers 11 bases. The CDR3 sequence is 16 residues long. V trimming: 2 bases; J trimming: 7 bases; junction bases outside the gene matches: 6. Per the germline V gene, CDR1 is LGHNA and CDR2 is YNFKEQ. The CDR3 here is CASSQSPGTGGEKLFF. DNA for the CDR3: TGTGCCAGCAGCCAATCCCCCGGGACAGGGGGTGAAAAACTGTTTTTT.

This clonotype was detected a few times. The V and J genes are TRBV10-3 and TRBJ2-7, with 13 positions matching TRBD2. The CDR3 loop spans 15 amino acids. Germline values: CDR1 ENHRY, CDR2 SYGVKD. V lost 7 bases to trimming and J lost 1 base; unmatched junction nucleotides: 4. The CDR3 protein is CAITGLAGVSYEQYV. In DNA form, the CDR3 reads TGTGCCATCACCGGACTAGCGGGGGTTTCCTACGAGCAGTACGTC.

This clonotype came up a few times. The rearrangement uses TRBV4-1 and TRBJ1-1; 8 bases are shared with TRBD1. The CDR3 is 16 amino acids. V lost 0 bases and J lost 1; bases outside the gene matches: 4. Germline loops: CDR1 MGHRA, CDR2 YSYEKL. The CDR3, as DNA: TGCGCCAGCAGCCAAGAGTCCGGGACAGGGAACACTGAAGCTTTCTTT. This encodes CASSQESGTGNTEAFF.

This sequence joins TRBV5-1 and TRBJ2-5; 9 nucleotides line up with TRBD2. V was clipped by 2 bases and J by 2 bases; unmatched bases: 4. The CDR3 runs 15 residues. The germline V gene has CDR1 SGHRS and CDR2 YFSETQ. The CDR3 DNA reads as TGCGCCAGCAGCTTCGAGCGGGGGGATCAAGAGACCCAGTACTTC. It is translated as CASSFERGDQETQYF.

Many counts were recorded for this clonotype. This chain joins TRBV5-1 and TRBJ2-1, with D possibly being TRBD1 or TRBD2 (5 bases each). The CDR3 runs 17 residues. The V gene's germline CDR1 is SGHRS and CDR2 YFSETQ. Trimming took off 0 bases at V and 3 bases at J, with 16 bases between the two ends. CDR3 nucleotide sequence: TGCGCCAGCAGCTTGGCAGTGGGCAGGGAGCTCTACAATGAGCAGTTCTTC. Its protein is CASSLAVGRELYNEQFF.

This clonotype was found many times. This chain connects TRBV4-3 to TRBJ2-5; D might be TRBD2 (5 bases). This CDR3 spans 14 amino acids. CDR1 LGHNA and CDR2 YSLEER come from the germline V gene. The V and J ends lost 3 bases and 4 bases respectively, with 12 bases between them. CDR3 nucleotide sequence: TGCGCCAGCAGCCATGGACTTGAGACAGAGACCCAGTACTTC. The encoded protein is CASSHGLETETQYF.

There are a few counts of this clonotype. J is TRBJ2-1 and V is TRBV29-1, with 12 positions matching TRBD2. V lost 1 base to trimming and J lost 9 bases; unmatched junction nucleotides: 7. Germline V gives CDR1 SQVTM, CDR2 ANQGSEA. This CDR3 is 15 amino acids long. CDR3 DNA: TGCAGCGTTGAAGCGAGGCTAGCGGGGGGGCTTGAGCAGTTCTTC. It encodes CSVEARLAGGLEQFF.

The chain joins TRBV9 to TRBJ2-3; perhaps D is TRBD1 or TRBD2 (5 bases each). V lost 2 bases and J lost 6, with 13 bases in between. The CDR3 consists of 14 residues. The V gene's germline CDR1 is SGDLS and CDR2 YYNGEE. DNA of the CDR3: TGTGCCAGCAGCGTCTGGGGGACCGGGGATACGCAGTATTTT. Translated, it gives CASSVWGTGDTQYF.

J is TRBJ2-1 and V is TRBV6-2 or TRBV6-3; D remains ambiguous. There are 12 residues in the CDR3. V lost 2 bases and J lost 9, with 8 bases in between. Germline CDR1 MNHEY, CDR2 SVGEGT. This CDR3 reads CASSYAPREQFF. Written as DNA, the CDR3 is TGTGCCAGCAGTTACGCCCCGCGTGAGCAGTTCTTC.

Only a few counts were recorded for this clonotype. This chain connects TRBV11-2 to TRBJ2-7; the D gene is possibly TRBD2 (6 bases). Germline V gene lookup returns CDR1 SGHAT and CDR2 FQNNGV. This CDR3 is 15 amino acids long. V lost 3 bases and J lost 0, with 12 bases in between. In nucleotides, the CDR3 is TGTGCCAGCAGCTTCGGGGGTCCTAGCTCCTACGAGCAGTACTTC. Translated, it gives CASSFGGPSSYEQYF.

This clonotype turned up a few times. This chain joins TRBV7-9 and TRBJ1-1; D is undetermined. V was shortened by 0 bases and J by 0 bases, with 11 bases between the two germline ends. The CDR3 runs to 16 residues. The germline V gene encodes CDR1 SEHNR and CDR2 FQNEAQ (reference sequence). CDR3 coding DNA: TGTGCCAGCAGCTTAGCGGGGATCTACATGAACACTGAAGCTTTCTTT. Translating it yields CASSLAGIYMNTEAFF.

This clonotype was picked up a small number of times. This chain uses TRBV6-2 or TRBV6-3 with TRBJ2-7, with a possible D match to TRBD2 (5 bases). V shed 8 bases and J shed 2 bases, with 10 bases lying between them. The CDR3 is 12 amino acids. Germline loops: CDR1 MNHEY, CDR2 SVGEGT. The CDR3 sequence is CASAAGAYEQYV. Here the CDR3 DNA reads TGTGCCAGCGCCGCCGGGGCCTACGAGCAGTACGTC.

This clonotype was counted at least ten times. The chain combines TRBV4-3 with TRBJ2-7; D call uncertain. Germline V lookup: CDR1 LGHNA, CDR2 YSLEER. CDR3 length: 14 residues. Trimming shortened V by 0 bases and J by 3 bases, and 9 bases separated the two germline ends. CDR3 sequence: CASSQDLGYYEQYF. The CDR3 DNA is TGCGCCAGCAGCCAAGATCTAGGGTACTACGAGCAGTACTTC.

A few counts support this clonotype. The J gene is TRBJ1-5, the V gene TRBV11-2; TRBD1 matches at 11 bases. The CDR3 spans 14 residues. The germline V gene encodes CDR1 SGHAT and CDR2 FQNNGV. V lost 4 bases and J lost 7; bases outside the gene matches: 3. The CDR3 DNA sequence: TGTGCCAGCAGCTCGGACAGGGGGCAACAGCCCCAGCATTTT. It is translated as CASSSDRGQQPQHF. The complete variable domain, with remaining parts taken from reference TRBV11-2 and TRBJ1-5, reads EAGVAQSPRYKIIEKRQSVAFWCNPISGHATLYWYQQILGQGPKLLIQFQNNGVVDDSQLPKDRFSAERLKGVDSTLKIQPAKLEDSAVYLCASSSDRGQQPQHFGDGTRLSIL.

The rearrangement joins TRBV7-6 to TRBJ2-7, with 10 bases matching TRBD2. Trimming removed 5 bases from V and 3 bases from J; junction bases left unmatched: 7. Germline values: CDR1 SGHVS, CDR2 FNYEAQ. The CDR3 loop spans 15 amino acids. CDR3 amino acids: CASSHGTSVYYEQYF. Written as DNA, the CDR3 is TGTGCCAGCAGCCACGGGACTAGCGTTTACTACGAGCAGTACTTC.

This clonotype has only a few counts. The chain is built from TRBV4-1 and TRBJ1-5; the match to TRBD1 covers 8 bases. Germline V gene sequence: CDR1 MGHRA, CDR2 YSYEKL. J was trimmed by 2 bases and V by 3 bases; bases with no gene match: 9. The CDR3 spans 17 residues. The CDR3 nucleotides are TGCGCCAGCAGCCAGGTAGGGACAGGCCTTGGCAATCAGCCCCAGCATTTT. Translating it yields CASSQVGTGLGNQPQHF.

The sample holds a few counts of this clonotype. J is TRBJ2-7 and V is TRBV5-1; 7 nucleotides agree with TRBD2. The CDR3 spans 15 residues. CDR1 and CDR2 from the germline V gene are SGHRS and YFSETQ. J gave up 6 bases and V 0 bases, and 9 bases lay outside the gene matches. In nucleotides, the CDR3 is TGCGCCAGCAGCTTGGGACACTCCGGGGGGTTCGAGCAGTACGTC. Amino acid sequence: CASSLGHSGGFEQYV.

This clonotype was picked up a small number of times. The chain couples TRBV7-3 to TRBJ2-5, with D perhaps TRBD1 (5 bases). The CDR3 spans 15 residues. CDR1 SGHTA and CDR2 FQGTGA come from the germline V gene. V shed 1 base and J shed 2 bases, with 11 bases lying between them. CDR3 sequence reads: CASSLIGAEQETQYF. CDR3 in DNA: TGTGCCAGCAGCTTAATAGGGGCGGAGCAAGAGACCCAGTACTTC.

The CDR3 region has the DNA TGCGCCAGCAGTGATTCGGATGAGCAGTTCTTC. Translated, it gives CASSDSDEQFF. The gene calls are TRBV10-1 and TRBJ2-1; D remains unclear. The germline V gene encodes CDR1 WNHNN and CDR2 SYGVQD (reference sequence). V lost 3 bases and J lost 8, with 5 bases in between. The CDR3 length is 11 residues.

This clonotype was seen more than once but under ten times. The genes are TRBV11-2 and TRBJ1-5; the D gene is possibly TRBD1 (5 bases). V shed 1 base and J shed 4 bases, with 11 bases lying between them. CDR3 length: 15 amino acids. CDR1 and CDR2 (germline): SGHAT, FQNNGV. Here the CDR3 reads CASSLAGSGNQPQHF. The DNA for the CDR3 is TGTGCCAGCAGCTTAGCGGGGTCAGGGAATCAGCCCCAGCATTTT.

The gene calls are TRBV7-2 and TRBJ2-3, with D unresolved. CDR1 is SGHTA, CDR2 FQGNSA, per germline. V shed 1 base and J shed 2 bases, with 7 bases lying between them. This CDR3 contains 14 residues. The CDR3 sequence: CASSLDGYTDTQYF. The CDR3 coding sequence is TGTGCCAGCAGCTTAGATGGTTACACAGATACGCAGTATTTT.

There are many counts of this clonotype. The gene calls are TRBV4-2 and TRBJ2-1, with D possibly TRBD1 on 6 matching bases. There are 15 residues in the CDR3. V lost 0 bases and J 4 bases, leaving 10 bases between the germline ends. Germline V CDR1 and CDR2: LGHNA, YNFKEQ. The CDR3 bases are TGTGCCAGCAGCCAAGACCAGACAGGTTACAATGAGCAGTTCTTC. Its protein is CASSQDQTGYNEQFF.

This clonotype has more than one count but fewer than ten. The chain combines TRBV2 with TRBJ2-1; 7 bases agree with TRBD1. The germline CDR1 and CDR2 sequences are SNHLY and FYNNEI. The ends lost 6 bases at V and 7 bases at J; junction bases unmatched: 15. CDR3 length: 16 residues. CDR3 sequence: CASRRGEGGYRNEQFF. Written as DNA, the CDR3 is TGTGCCAGCAGAAGGGGAGAAGGGGGCTACAGAAATGAGCAGTTCTTC.

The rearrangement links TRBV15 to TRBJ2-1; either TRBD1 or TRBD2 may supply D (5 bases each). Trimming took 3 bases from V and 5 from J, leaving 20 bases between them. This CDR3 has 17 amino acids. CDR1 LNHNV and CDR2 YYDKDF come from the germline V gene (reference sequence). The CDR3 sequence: CATSSPLIRDEHNEQFF. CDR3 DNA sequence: TGTGCCACCAGCAGCCCCCTTATCCGGGACGAGCACAATGAGCAGTTCTTC.

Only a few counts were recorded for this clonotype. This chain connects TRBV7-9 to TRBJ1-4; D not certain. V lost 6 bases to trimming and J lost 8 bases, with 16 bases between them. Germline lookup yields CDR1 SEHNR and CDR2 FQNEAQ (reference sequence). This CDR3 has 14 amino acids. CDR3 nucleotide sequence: TGTGCCAGCAGGCGCTCAGAGGGCAACGAAAAACTGTTTTTT. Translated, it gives CASRRSEGNEKLFF.